These T cell receptor beta chains were read from a single sample in a study of cytomegalovirus exposure and HLA in healthy donors. Generated by immunoSEQ multiplex PCR, the TCRdb table keeps only in-frame clones and is missing some. The table includes over 100,000 clones, approximately 79% detected once. The sequenced sample consisted of PBMCs. Receptor source: a man aged 50-60 years in good health and CMV-seropositive. Each CDR3 is given without its conserved first and last residue. Size values are once, few and many counts, or a class for expanded clones, and some rows have none.

clone_size j_call v_call cdr3_aa
NA TRBJ2-2 TRBV6-5 ASSYSNTNTGELF
NA TRBJ1-2 TRBV28 ASSLGGARSYGYI
NA TRBJ1-5 TRBV6-5 ASSSQGRKAGQPQH
NA TRBJ2-7 TRBV11-2 ASSDPGTHGSYEQY
NA TRBJ2-1 TRBV19 ASSIGAGGNNEQF
NA TRBJ2-1 TRBV14 ASSPWTSGNNEQF
NA TRBJ1-5 TRBV2 ASSESRGGGNQPQH
NA TRBJ2-7 TRBV10-1 ASSGKLGGDEQY
NA TRBJ2-3 TRBV15 ATSRRAGGPPGTDTQY
NA TRBJ1-1 TRBV5-6 ASSLGQASAEAF
NA TRBJ1-2 TRBV15 ATSRGGQVVGYT
few TRBJ2-2 TRBV7-9 ASSAGPYTGELF
NA TRBJ2-1 TRBV7-7 ASSPIAGGYNEQF
NA TRBJ1-1 TRBV27 ASSFRGQVIEAF
NA TRBJ1-1 TRBV19 ASRGQPNTEAF
NA TRBJ2-1 TRBV11-2 ASSPSGLAIHNEQF
NA TRBJ1-3 TRBV28 ASRPGQGRSGNTIY
NA TRBJ1-2 TRBV18 ASSPRVTGGFDGYT
NA TRBJ1-3 TRBV19 ASSGGASGNTIY
once TRBJ1-6 TRBV6-5 ASSSSGGANSPLH
NA TRBJ2-7 TRBV7-8 ASRSHPSSYEQY
NA TRBJ1-6 TRBV28 ASSRDRGRLNSPLH
NA TRBJ1-1 TRBV6-1 ASRRQGTHTEAF
NA TRBJ2-3 TRBV23-1 ASRKLDRRATDTQY
NA TRBJ1-2 TRBV7-9 ASSLGHPYGYT
NA TRBJ2-1 TRBV7-3 ASSPYGDEQF
NA TRBJ2-5 TRBV9 ASSVGTSRAGTQY
once TRBJ2-1 TRBV2 ASRGGPYNEQF
few TRBJ2-7 TRBV2 ASSRGSYEQY
NA TRBJ2-1 TRBV7-2 ASSPGLAGTYNEQF
NA TRBJ2-6 TRBV19 ASSDRGRTGANVLT
NA TRBJ1-2 TRBV19 ASSPPWTNNYGYT
NA TRBJ2-2 TRBV5-1 ASSLTRQGITGELF
once TRBJ1-3 TRBV7-2 ASSPQGPQTGNTIY
NA TRBJ2-5 TRBV5-1 ASSLFGTGGGKTQY
NA TRBJ2-7 TRBV11-2 ASSLEFLAAYEQY
NA TRBJ2-5 TRBV28 ASLGSRVGETQY
NA TRBJ2-7 TRBV9 ASSPRQGGRDEQY
few TRBJ1-1 TRBV15 ATSRDRVDPFRVTEAF
NA TRBJ1-4 TRBV18 ASSPPGQGFEKLF